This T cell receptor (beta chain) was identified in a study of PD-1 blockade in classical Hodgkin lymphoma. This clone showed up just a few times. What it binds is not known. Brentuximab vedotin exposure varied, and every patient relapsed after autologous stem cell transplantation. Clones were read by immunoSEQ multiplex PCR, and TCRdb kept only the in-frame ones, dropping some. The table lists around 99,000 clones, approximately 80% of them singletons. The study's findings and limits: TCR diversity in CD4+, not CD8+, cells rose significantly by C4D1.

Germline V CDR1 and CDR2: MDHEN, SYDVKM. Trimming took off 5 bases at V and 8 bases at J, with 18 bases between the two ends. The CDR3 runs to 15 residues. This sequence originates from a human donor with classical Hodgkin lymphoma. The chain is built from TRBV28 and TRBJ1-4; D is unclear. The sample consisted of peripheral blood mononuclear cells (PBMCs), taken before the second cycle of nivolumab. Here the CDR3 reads CASSPPSLMGEKLFF. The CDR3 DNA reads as TGTGCCAGCAGTCCTCCATCCCTGATGGGGGAAAAACTGTTTTTT.